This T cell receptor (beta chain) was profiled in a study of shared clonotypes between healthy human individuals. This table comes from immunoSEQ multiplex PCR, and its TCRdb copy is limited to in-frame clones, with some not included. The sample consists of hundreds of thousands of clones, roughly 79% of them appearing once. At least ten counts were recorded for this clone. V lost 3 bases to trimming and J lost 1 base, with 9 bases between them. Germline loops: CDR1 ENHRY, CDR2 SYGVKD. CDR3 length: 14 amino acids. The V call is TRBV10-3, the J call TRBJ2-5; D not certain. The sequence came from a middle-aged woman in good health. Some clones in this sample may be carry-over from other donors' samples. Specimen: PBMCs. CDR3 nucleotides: TGTGCCATCAGTGAAGGCAGAAGCCAAGAGACCCAGTACTTC. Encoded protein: CAISEGRSQETQYF.